The 5 T cell receptor beta chains in this list originate from one sample, sequenced in a study of T-cell memory formation after mild COVID-19. Each CDR3 protein is one row after TCRdb ran MiXCR on the 5' RACE reads. In the table there are some 200,000 distinct CDR3 sequences, roughly 10% of which are singletons. Sequencing was done on a sample of PBMCs or a T cell subset sorted from them (not recorded which). These receptors all come from a man aged 18 to 30 who had mild COVID-19 (a few samples of this study predate the infection). Cell type and time point are not known.

The chain joins TRBV7-3 to TRBJ2-3; TRBD2 agrees at 8 bases. The CDR3 runs 14 residues. The J segment lost 5 bases and the V segment lost 5 bases, leaving 6 bases of the junction unmatched. Germline CDR1 reads SGHTA; CDR2 reads FQGTGA. CDR3 nucleotide sequence: TGTGCCAGCAGCCGTACCGGGGGGGGAGATACGCAGTATTTT. Protein product: CASSRTGGGDTQYF.

This clonotype was recorded at least ten times. The chain uses TRBV4-3 and TRBJ1-1; D perhaps matches TRBD1 (5 bases). Germline assignment: CDR1 LGHNA and CDR2 YSLEER. Deletions cut 0 bases from V and 0 bases from J, with 11 bases between. The CDR3 runs 16 residues. The CDR3 protein is CASSQDGAIVNTEAFF. CDR3 nucleotides: TGCGCCAGCAGCCAAGATGGGGCTATCGTGAACACTGAAGCTTTCTTT.

This clonotype was found a few times. The V and J genes are TRBV6-5 and TRBJ2-3, with D unresolved. The CDR3 has 12 residues. Germline-derived CDR1 and CDR2 are MNHEY and SVGAGI. Trimming took 4 bases from V and 3 from J, leaving 5 bases between them. CDR3 sequence: CASSSWTDTQYF. CDR3 in DNA: TGTGCCAGCAGTTCCTGGACAGATACGCAGTATTTT.

This clonotype has just a few counts. The rearrangement joins TRBV10-1 to TRBJ2-5, with TRBD1 as a possible D gene (5 bases). V lost 0 bases and J lost 0, with 8 bases in between. CDR3 size: 15 residues. From germline, CDR1 is WNHNN and CDR2 SYGVQD (reference sequence). CDR3 nucleotides: TGCGCCAGCAGTGAGTCTAGGGGATACCAAGAGACCCAGTACTTC. Translating it yields CASSESRGYQETQYF.

This clonotype was found a few times. The rearrangement uses TRBV5-1 and TRBJ1-1; no firm D call. Trimming took off 4 bases at V and 5 bases at J, with 12 bases between the two ends. CDR1 is SGHRS and CDR2 is YFSETQ in the germline V gene. The CDR3 sequence is 13 residues long. The CDR3 region is CASSPMDGTEAFF. For the CDR3, the DNA is TGCGCCAGCAGCCCCATGGACGGGACTGAAGCTTTCTTT.